The 29 T cell receptor beta chains in this list originate from one sample, sequenced in a study of blood T cell repertoires in COVID-19. The method was immunoSEQ multiplex PCR; TCRdb's version includes in-frame clones alone and lacks a portion of them. The repertoire holds roughly 140,000 clones, with around four fifths as singletons. Sequenced sample: peripheral blood. These receptors all come from a man aged 70 or older with acute or convalescent COVID-19.

V gene TRBV19 combines with J gene TRBJ1-1; D not certain. Trimming pared 3 bases from V and 1 base from J, leaving 21 bases between. Germline CDR1 is LNHDA and CDR2 is SQIVND (reference sequence). This CDR3 spans 18 amino acids. CDR3 amino acids: CASSIPAVFPASNTEAFF. CDR3 nucleotides: TGTGCCAGTAGTATTCCAGCGGTCTTCCCCGCATCGAACACTGAAGCTTTCTTT.

The rearrangement links TRBV2 to TRBJ2-7, with D possibly TRBD1 on 6 matching bases. The CDR3 runs 16 residues. Germline CDR1 is SNHLY and CDR2 is FYNNEI. V lost 3 bases and J lost 1, with 16 bases in between. The CDR3 here is CASSDAPGHGSYEQYF. CDR3 in DNA: TGTGCCAGCAGTGATGCTCCGGGACATGGGTCCTACGAGCAGTACTTC.

This chain uses TRBV18 with TRBJ1-3; 8 bases match TRBD1. Per the germline V gene, CDR1 is KGHSH and CDR2 is LQKENI. V lost 3 bases to trimming and J lost 0 bases; unmatched junction nucleotides: 7. The CDR3 sequence is 17 residues long. CDR3 in amino acids: CASSPGTGAASGNTIYF. For the CDR3, the DNA is TGTGCCAGCTCACCTGGGACAGGAGCTGCCTCTGGAAACACCATATATTTT.

The V and J genes are TRBV6-5 and TRBJ2-5; 8 bases line up with TRBD2. In germline, CDR1 is MNHEY, CDR2 SVGAGI. The CDR3 spans 13 residues. J was trimmed by 5 bases and V by 6 bases; bases with no gene match: 5. The CDR3 sequence: CASRRTSRETQYF. The CDR3 DNA reads TGTGCCAGCAGGAGGACTAGCCGCGAGACCCAGTACTTC.

This clone occurred a few times. The rearrangement joins TRBV7-3 to TRBJ1-2, with D tentatively TRBD1 (6 bases). Trimming took off 3 bases at V and 8 bases at J, with 13 bases between the two ends. CDR1 SGHTA and CDR2 FQGTGA come from the germline V gene. The CDR3 is made up of 13 amino acids. CDR3 in DNA: TGTGCCAGCAGCTTCGGCAGGGGTGACGGCTACACCTTC. It specifies CASSFGRGDGYTF.

This clone was picked up a small number of times. This sequence joins TRBV2 and TRBJ1-4; D ambiguous. Looked up from germline, CDR1 is SNHLY and CDR2 is FYNNEI. The CDR3 spans 14 residues. With 6 bases removed from V and 4 bases from J, the gap between germline ends came to 12 bases. In nucleotides, the CDR3 is TGTGCCAGCAGGCGGCGGGCCGGTAATGAAAAACTGTTTTTT. Translation gives CASRRRAGNEKLFF.

This chain uses TRBV5-1 with TRBJ2-1; 10 bases align to TRBD1. Per the germline V gene, CDR1 is SGHRS and CDR2 is YFSETQ. This CDR3 has 15 residues. Unmatched junction bases numbered 6, after V lost 1 base and J lost 8 bases. CDR3 nucleotides: TGCGCCAGCAGCTTGTTTCAGACAGGGGGCCATGAGCAGTTCTTC. This codes for CASSLFQTGGHEQFF.

The V gene is TRBV11-2, the J gene TRBJ1-4, with 8 nucleotides matching TRBD1. The trim removed 4 bases at V and 7 bases at J, leaving 5 bases unmatched. The germline V gene encodes CDR1 SGHAT and CDR2 FQNNGV. CDR3 length: 14 residues. The CDR3 DNA reads as TGTGCCAGCAGCTCGACAGGGGAGGGTGAAAAACTGTTTTTT. Translated, it gives CASSSTGEGEKLFF.

The chain uses TRBV2 and TRBJ2-7, with D perhaps matching TRBD2 (5 bases). This CDR3 has 13 amino acids. CDR1 and CDR2 (germline): SNHLY, FYNNEI. Trimming removed 3 bases at V and 3 bases at J, with 9 bases between. The CDR3 sequence: CASSEWESYEQYF. Here the CDR3 DNA reads TGTGCCAGCAGTGAGTGGGAGAGCTACGAGCAGTACTTC.

The V and J genes are TRBV7-2 and TRBJ2-1; 15 bases agree with TRBD2. Per germline, CDR1 SGHTA and CDR2 FQGNSA. CDR3 length equals 15 residues. V trimming: 6 bases; J trimming: 6 bases; junction bases outside the gene matches: 3. In nucleotides, the CDR3 is TGTGCCAGCAGGTCGGGACTAGCGGGGGGCAATGAGCAGTTCTTC. Its translation is CASRSGLAGGNEQFF.

The CDR3 here is CASDSPLRVQRFF. As DNA, the CDR3 is TGTGCCAGCGACTCCCCTCTTCGGGTCCAAAGGTTTTTT. The chain links TRBV27 to TRBJ2-2; D not resolved. This CDR3 has 13 residues. V was trimmed by 8 bases and J by 16 bases, leaving 23 bases between them. Per the germline V gene, CDR1 is MNHEY and CDR2 is SMNVEV (reference sequence).

V gene TRBV6-1 combines with J gene TRBJ2-2, with a tentative D call TRBD2 (7 bases). The CDR3 contains 18 residues. CDR1 is MNHNS, CDR2 SASEGT, per germline. V lost 2 bases, J lost 2 bases, and 18 bases lay in between. In nucleotides, the CDR3 is TGTGCCAGCAGTGAATGGGGGTATGGCGGGGGCAACACCGGGGAGCTGTTTTTT. Translating it yields CASSEWGYGGGNTGELFF.

This chain links TRBV19 with TRBJ2-2; TRBD1 might be the D (5 bases). Germline CDR1 reads LNHDA; CDR2 reads SQIVND (reference sequence). The CDR3 extends over 17 amino acids. V was shortened by 1 base and J by 0 bases, with 12 bases between the two germline ends. The CDR3 loop is CASSIGGRAPNTGELFF. CDR3 coding DNA: TGTGCCAGTAGTATAGGAGGCAGGGCCCCGAACACCGGGGAGCTGTTTTTT.

The CDR3 loop reads CASSYSGGQQETQYF. The CDR3 DNA follows: TGTGCCAGCAGTTACTCAGGGGGTCAACAAGAGACCCAGTACTTC. The chain employs TRBV6-5 and TRBJ2-5; D perhaps matches TRBD1 (6 bases). V lost 0 bases and J lost 2, with 10 bases in between. The length of the CDR3 is 15 residues. Germline V gene lookup returns CDR1 MNHEY and CDR2 SVGAGI.

This clone was found a few times. The genes are TRBV5-6 and TRBJ1-3, with D hard to call. The germline gives CDR1 SGHDT, CDR2 YYEEEE. V was shortened by 0 bases and J by 9 bases, with 7 bases between the two germline ends. The CDR3 is 12 residues long. The CDR3 reads CASSLVSSTIYF. The CDR3 DNA is TGTGCCAGCAGCTTGGTCTCCAGCACCATATATTTT.

This chain joins TRBV27 and TRBJ2-3; D is possibly TRBD2 (6 bases). Looked up from germline, CDR1 is MNHEY and CDR2 is SMNVEV (reference sequence). This CDR3 comprises 16 residues. V lost 6 bases and J 4 bases, leaving 20 bases between the germline ends. CDR3 sequence reads: CASRLWTNQVPDTQYF. The CDR3 DNA is TGTGCCAGCAGGCTCTGGACTAACCAAGTTCCAGATACGCAGTATTTT.

This sequence joins TRBV10-3 and TRBJ2-1; D is unclear. Germline CDR1 and CDR2: ENHRY and SYGVKD. V lost 0 bases and J lost 0, with 12 bases in between. CDR3 length equals 17 residues. In nucleotides, the CDR3 is TGTGCCATCAGTGAGTCGACTGACCGGAGCTCCTACAATGAGCAGTTCTTC. Amino acid sequence: CAISESTDRSSYNEQFF.

V is TRBV24-1 and J is TRBJ2-1; D not certain. The CDR3 is 12 amino acids. With 5 bases removed from V and 3 bases from J, the gap between germline ends came to 4 bases. Looked up from germline, CDR1 is KGHDR and CDR2 is SFDVKD. CDR3 sequence (DNA): TGTGCCACCAGTGGAGACTACAATGAGCAGTTCTTC. It specifies CATSGDYNEQFF.

V is TRBV5-4 and J is TRBJ2-2, with 7 bases aligning to TRBD1. This CDR3 comprises 15 residues. The trim removed 1 base at V and 7 bases at J, leaving 7 bases unmatched. Germline loops: CDR1 SGHNT, CDR2 YYREEE (reference sequence). This CDR3 reads CASSLRDRDSGELFF. The CDR3 DNA follows: TGTGCCAGCAGCTTGAGAGACAGGGATAGCGGGGAGCTGTTTTTT.

The chain couples TRBV18 to TRBJ1-1, with D maybe TRBD1 (6 bases). The CDR3 is made up of 15 amino acids. Looked up from germline, CDR1 is KGHSH and CDR2 is LQKENI. V dropped 2 bases and J dropped 2 bases, with 12 bases sitting between them. CDR3 nucleotide sequence: TGTGCCAGCTCACCAGGGGCAGGGGCCAACACTGAAGCTTTCTTT. Its translation is CASSPGAGANTEAFF.

This chain uses TRBV18 with TRBJ1-1; no firm D call. V gave up 3 bases and J gave up 3 bases, with 8 bases separating them. The CDR3 is made up of 13 amino acids. Germline V CDR1 and CDR2: KGHSH, LQKENI. The CDR3 loop reads CASSPNRDTEAFF. In DNA, the CDR3 is TGTGCCAGCTCACCTAATCGGGACACTGAAGCTTTCTTT.

The chain links TRBV10-3 to TRBJ2-7, with 7 bases matching TRBD1. The J segment lost 0 bases and the V segment lost 2 bases, leaving 4 bases of the junction unmatched. Germline CDR1 ENHRY, CDR2 SYGVKD. This CDR3 spans 15 amino acids. The CDR3 sequence: CAISEGGQFSYEQYF. CDR3 nucleotide sequence: TGTGCCATCAGTGAGGGGGGACAGTTCTCCTACGAGCAGTACTTC.

This chain joins TRBV18 and TRBJ1-6; possibly TRBD1 for D (5 bases). V gave up 0 bases and J gave up 10 bases, with 10 bases separating them. The CDR3 is 14 residues long. The V gene's germline CDR1 is KGHSH and CDR2 LQKENI. The CDR3 loop is CASSPPQGLSPLHF. The DNA for the CDR3 is TGTGCCAGCTCACCACCCCAGGGTTTATCACCCCTCCACTTT.

The chain couples TRBV14 to TRBJ1-2; D is uncertain. Germline lookup yields CDR1 SGHDN and CDR2 FVKESK. This CDR3 contains 13 residues. V was clipped by 0 bases and J by 8 bases, with 10 bases between them. As DNA, the CDR3 is TGTGCCAGCAGCCAAGACTTGGAGAGGGGCTACACCTTC. This encodes CASSQDLERGYTF.

This rearrangement joins TRBV19 to TRBJ2-2; D may be TRBD2 (7 bases). This CDR3 has 15 amino acids. With 4 bases removed from V and 6 bases from J, the gap between germline ends came to 15 bases. Germline CDR1 and CDR2: LNHDA and SQIVND (reference sequence). CDR3 bases: TGTGCCAGTAGTAGCGGGGGCGCCGGGGCCGGGGAGCTGTTTTTT. Amino acids: CASSSGGAGAGELFF.

The chain combines TRBV20-1 with TRBJ2-7; D remains ambiguous. The CDR3 consists of 11 residues. Germline assignment: CDR1 DFQATT and CDR2 SNEGSKA (reference sequence). Between the trimmed V and J ends, which lost 4 bases and 2 bases, there was a span of 6 bases. The CDR3 sequence: CSAMAPYEQYF. CDR3 DNA: TGCAGTGCTATGGCCCCCTACGAGCAGTACTTC.

This chain uses TRBV5-1 with TRBJ2-3, with 9 bases aligning to TRBD2. Losses at the gene ends were 3 bases for V and 4 bases for J; bases not matched to a gene: 6. Looked up from germline, CDR1 is SGHRS and CDR2 is YFSETQ. CDR3 size: 15 residues. The CDR3 DNA reads as TGCGCCAGCAGCTCACGTAGCGGGAGTGCAGATACGCAGTATTTT. It translates to CASSSRSGSADTQYF.

The chain is built from TRBV5-1 and TRBJ2-3, with TRBD2 matching over 10 bases. The J segment lost 4 bases and the V segment lost 5 bases, leaving 13 bases of the junction unmatched. Germline CDR1 is SGHRS and CDR2 is YFSETQ. The CDR3 sequence is 17 residues long. The CDR3 bases are TGCGCCAGCAGTCAAAACTTCGGGACTAGCGTTCCAGATACGCAGTATTTT. Translated, it gives CASSQNFGTSVPDTQYF.

The CDR3 here is CASSALIDNYGYTF. The CDR3 nucleotides are TGCGCCAGCAGCGCTCTCATAGATAACTATGGCTACACCTTC. The V and J genes are TRBV5-1 and TRBJ1-2, with D uncertain. Germline assignment: CDR1 SGHRS and CDR2 YFSETQ. The V and J ends lost 4 bases and 1 base respectively, with 11 bases between them. This CDR3 region has 14 residues.